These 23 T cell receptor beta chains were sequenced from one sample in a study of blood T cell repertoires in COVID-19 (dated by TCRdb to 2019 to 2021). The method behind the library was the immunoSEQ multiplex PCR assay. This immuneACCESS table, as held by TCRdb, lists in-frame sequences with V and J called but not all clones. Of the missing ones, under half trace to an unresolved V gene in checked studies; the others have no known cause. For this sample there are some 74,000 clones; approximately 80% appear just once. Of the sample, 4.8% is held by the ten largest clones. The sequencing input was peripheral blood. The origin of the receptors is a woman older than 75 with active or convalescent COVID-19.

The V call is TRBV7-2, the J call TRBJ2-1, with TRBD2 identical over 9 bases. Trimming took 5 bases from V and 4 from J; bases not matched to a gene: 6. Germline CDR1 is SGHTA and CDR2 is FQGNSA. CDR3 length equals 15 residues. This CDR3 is CASSRTSGRYNEQFF. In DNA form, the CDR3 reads TGTGCCAGCAGCCGCACTAGCGGGCGTTACAATGAGCAGTTCTTC.

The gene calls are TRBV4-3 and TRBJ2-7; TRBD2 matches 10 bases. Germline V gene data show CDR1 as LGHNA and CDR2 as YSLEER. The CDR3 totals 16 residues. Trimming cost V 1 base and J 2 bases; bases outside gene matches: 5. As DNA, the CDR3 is TGCGCCAGCAGCCAAGGGTACGGGACTAGCGCCTACGAGCAGTACTTC. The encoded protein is CASSQGYGTSAYEQYF.

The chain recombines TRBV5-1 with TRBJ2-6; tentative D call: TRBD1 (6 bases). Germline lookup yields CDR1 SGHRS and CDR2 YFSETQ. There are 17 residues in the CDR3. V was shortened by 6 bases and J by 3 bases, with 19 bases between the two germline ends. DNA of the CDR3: TGCGCCAGCACCCCGACAGGTGGTGGAAATGGGGCCAACGTCCTGACTTTC. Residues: CASTPTGGGNGANVLTF.

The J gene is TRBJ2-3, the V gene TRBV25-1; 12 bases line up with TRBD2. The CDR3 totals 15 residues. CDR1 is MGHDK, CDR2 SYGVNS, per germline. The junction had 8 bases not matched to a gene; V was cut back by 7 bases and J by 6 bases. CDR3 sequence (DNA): TGTGCCAGCAATCTAGCGGGAGGGCCGGGGGATACGCAGTATTTT. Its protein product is CASNLAGGPGDTQYF.

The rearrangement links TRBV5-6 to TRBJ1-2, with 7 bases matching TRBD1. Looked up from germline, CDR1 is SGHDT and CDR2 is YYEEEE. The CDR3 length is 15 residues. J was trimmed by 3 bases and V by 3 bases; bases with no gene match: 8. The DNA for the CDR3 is TGTGCCAGCAGCTCGGGACAGATCTACGACTATGGCTACACCTTC. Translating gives CASSSGQIYDYGYTF.

CDR3 protein: CASSYSLNSNQPQHF. In DNA, the CDR3 is TGTGCCAGCAGTTATAGCCTTAATAGCAATCAGCCCCAGCATTTT. The chain links TRBV27 to TRBJ1-5; the D is unclear. V shed 4 bases and J shed 0 bases, with 10 bases lying between them. The CDR3 is made up of 15 amino acids. Germline V gives CDR1 MNHEY, CDR2 SMNVEV (reference sequence).

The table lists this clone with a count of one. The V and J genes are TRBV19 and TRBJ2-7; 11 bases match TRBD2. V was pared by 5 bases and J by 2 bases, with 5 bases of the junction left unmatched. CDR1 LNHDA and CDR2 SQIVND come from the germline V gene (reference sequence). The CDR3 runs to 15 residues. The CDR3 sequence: CASSPWGLAAYEQYF. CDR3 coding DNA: TGTGCCAGTAGTCCCTGGGGACTAGCGGCCTACGAGCAGTACTTC.

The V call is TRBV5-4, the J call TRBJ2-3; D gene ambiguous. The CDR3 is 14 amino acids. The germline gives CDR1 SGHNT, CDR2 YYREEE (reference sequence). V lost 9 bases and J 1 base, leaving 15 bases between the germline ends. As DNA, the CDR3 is TGTGCCACCAACGCGGATTCAGGCACAGATACGCAGTATTTT. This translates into CATNADSGTDTQYF.

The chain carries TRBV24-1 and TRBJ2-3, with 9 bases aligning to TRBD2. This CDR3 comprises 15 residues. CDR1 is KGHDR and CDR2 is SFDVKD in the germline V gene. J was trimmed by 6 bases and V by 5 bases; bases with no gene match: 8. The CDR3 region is CATSGGAGGLDTQYF. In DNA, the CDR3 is TGTGCCACCAGTGGAGGCGCGGGAGGGTTGGATACGCAGTATTTT.

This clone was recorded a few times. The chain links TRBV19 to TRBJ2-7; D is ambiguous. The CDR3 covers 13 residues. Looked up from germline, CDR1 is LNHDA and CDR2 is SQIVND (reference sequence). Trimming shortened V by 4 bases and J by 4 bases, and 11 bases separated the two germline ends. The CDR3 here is CASSTTARYEQYF. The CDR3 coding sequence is TGTGCCAGTAGTACCACCGCTAGATACGAGCAGTACTTC.

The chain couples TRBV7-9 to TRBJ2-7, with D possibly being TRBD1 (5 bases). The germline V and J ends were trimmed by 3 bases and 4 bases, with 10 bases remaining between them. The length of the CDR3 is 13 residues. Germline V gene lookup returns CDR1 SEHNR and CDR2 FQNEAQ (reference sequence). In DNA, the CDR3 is TGTGCCAGCAGCTTGACAGTACGGTACGAGCAGTACTTC. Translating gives CASSLTVRYEQYF.

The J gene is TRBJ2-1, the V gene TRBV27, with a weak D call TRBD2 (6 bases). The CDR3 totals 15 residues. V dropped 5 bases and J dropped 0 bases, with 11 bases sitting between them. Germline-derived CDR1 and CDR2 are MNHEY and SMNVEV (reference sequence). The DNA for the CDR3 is TGTGCCAGCAGTGTAGCGGTTGGCTCCTACAATGAGCAGTTCTTC. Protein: CASSVAVGSYNEQFF.

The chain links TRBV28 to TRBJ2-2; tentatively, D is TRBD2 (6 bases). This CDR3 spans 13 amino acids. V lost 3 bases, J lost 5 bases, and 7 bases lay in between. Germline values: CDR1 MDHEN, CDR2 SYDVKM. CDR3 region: CASSFGGTGELFF. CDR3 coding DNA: TGTGCCAGCAGTTTCGGAGGGACCGGGGAGCTGTTTTTT.

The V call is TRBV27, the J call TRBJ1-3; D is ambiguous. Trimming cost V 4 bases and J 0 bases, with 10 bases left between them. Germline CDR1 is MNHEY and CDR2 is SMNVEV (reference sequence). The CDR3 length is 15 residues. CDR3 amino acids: CASSSDRGSGNTIYF. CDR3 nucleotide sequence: TGTGCCAGCAGTTCAGATCGGGGCTCTGGAAACACCATATATTTT.

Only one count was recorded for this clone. The CDR3, as DNA: TGTGCCAGCAGCAAAAGACTAGGGGATTACAATGAGCAGTTCTTC. This translates into CASSKRLGDYNEQFF. The rearrangement joins TRBV21-1 to TRBJ2-1; the table's D call TRBD2 went unverified against the DNA. TRBV21-1 has pseudogene status. The CDR3 totals 15 residues.

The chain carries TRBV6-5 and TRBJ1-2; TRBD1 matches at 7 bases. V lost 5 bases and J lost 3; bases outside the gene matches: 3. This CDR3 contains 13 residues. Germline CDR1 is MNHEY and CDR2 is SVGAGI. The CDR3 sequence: CASSTGDHYGYTF. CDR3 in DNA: TGTGCCAGCAGTACAGGGGATCACTATGGCTACACCTTC.

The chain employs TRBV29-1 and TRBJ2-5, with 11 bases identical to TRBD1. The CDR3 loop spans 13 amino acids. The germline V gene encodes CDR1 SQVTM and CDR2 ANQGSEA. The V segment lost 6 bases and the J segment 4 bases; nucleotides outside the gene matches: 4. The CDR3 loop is CSVGQGALETQYF. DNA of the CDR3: TGCAGCGTAGGACAGGGGGCTTTAGAGACCCAGTACTTC. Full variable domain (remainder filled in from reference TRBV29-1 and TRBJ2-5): SAVISQKPSRDICQRGTSLTIQCQVDSQVTMMFWYRQQPGQSLTLIATANQGSEATYESGFVIDKFPISRPNLTFSTLTVSNMSPEDSSIYLCSVGQGALETQYFGPGTRLLVL.

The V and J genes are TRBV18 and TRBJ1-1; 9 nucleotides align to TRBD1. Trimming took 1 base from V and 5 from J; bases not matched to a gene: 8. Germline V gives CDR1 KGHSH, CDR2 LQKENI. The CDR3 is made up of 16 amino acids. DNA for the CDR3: TGTGCCAGCTCACCACTCGGGACAGGGATAGGGACTGAAGCTTTCTTT. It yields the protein CASSPLGTGIGTEAFF.

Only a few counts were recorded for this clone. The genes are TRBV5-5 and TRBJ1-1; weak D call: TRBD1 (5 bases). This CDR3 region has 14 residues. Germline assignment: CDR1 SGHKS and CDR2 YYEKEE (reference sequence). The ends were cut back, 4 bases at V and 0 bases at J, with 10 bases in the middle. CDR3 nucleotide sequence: TGTGCCAGCAGCATTTCGACAGTGAACACTGAAGCTTTCTTT. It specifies CASSISTVNTEAFF.

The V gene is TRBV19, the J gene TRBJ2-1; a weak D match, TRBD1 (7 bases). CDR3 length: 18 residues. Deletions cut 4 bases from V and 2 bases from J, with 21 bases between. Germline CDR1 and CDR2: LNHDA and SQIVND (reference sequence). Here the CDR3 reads CASSRGKNRGGAYNEQFF. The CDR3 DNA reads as TGTGCCAGTAGTAGGGGAAAAAACAGGGGAGGTGCCTACAATGAGCAGTTCTTC.

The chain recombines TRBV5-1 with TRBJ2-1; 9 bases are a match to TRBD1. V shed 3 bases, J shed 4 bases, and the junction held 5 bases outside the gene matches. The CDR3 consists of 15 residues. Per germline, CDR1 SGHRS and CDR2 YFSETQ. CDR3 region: CASSSMGQGYNEQFF. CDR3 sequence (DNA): TGCGCCAGCAGCTCCATGGGACAGGGATACAATGAGCAGTTCTTC.

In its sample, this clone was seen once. The CDR3 reads CATSRLDRYNEQFF. In DNA form, the CDR3 reads TGTGCCACCAGCAGGCTAGACAGATACAATGAGCAGTTCTTC. The V gene is TRBV15, the J gene TRBJ2-1; D possibly corresponds to TRBD1 (5 bases). Trimming removed 3 bases from V and 4 bases from J, with 10 bases in between. The germline gives CDR1 LNHNV, CDR2 YYDKDF (reference sequence). The CDR3 length is 14 residues.

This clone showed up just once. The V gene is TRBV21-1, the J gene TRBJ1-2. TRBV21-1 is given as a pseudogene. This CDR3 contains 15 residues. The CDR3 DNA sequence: TGTGCCAGCAGCAAACCGCCGGGAGGGAACTATGGCTACACCTTC. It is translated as CASSKPPGGNYGYTF.